This note documents a single T cell receptor beta chain sequence. These data come from a study of Graves' ophthalmopathy and Graves' hyperthyroidism. The germline V gene encodes CDR1 MNHNS and CDR2 SASEGT. This CDR3 contains 14 residues. Trimming pared 8 bases from V and 1 base from J, leaving 14 bases between. Researchers took RNA transcripts and amplified TCR beta CDR3 regions from them. Amplification began with first-round RT-PCR using HTBI primers, then second-round multiplex PCR was performed. TCRdb re-derived calls from the multiplex PCR reads in MiXCR, one entry per CDR3 protein. Of around 340,000 distinct CDR3 sequences in the sample, 15% to 20% are singletons; the top ten hold 10% to 15%.

This TCR was recovered from an adult man with Graves' ophthalmopathy. The sequenced material came from peripheral blood. The chain recombines TRBV6-1 with TRBJ1-1, with D tentatively TRBD1 (5 bases). This chain's CDR3 is CASEDTTGNTEAFF. The CDR3, as DNA: TGTGCCAGCGAAGACACTACAGGGAACACTGAAGCTTTCTTT.